The 11 T cell receptor beta chains reported below all come from one sample, sequenced in a study of T cells in Graves' hyperthyroidism and ophthalmopathy. What was amplified from RNA transcripts were TCR beta CDR3 regions. HTBI primers were used for first-round RT-PCR of the TCR CDR3. TCRdb analysed the multiplex PCR reads with MiXCR anew, one entry per CDR3 protein. The table includes 660,000 or so distinct CDR3 sequences, around 20% detected once. Sequenced sample: blood. The source is a man under 40 with Graves' ophthalmopathy.

The J gene is TRBJ2-7, the V gene TRBV14; no clear D. Germline CDR1 is SGHDN and CDR2 is FVKESK. CDR3 size: 12 residues. The V end lost 1 base, the J end lost 5 bases, and 6 bases lay between the germline ends. The CDR3 protein is CASSQVINEQYF. CDR3 bases: TGTGCCAGCAGCCAAGTTATTAACGAGCAGTACTTC.

The chain is built from TRBV18 and TRBJ2-1; 9 nucleotides line up with TRBD2. The CDR3 is 17 residues long. Trimming cost V 4 bases and J 7 bases; bases outside gene matches: 14. Germline assignment: CDR1 KGHSH and CDR2 LQKENI. Written as DNA, the CDR3 is TGTGCCAGCTCACAAGGGGCTCTTAGCGGGAGTAGGAATGAGCAGTTCTTC. It specifies CASSQGALSGSRNEQFF. The full variable domain, with the rest looked up from reference TRBV18 and TRBJ2-1, is NAGVMQNPRHLVRRRGQEARLRCSPMKGHSHVYWYRQLPEEGLKFMVYLQKENIIDESGMPKERFSAEFPKEGPSILRIQQVVRGDSAAYFCASSQGALSGSRNEQFFGPGTRLTVL.

Of note for this clonotype: This may be a read error: a much more frequent sequence differs by one nucleotide. The chain is built from TRBV11-1 and TRBJ2-5; tentative D call: TRBD2 (6 bases). The CDR3 covers 16 residues. The germline V gene has CDR1 SGHAT and CDR2 FQDESV (reference sequence). The CDR3 loop reads CVSSLRPGLYQETQYF. The CDR3 nucleotides read TGTGTCAGCAGCTTAAGGCCGGGACTCTACCAAGAGACCCAGTACTTC.

This clonotype came up once. The chain links TRBV30 to TRBJ1-2; D not resolved. CDR3 length: 14 amino acids. Deletions cut 0 bases from V and 8 bases from J, with 16 bases between. Germline V gene data show CDR1 as GTSNPN and CDR2 as SVGIG (reference sequence). As DNA, the CDR3 is TGTGCCTGGAGTGTGGCCCCGGAGACCATGGGCTACACCTTC. Translating gives CAWSVAPETMGYTF.

As concerns this clonotype: Germline is not matched at one junction end, which may reflect a read error. The CDR3 loop reads CASRSGSPQDERFF. CDR3 DNA sequence: TGTGCCAGCAGGTCAGGGTCCCCACAAGATGAGCGGTTCTTC. The chain couples TRBV27 to TRBJ2-1; D is possibly TRBD1 (5 bases). Germline CDR1 MNHEY, CDR2 SMNVEV (reference sequence). The CDR3 is made up of 14 amino acids.

The V gene is TRBV4-1, the J gene TRBJ1-5, with a possible D match to TRBD1 (6 bases). Germline CDR1 is MGHRA and CDR2 is YSYEKL. V dropped 1 base and J dropped 4 bases, with 11 bases sitting between them. The length of the CDR3 is 15 residues. The CDR3 coding sequence is TGCGCCAGCAGCCAAGTTGAGGGGGGGAATCAGCCCCAGCATTTT. Translation: CASSQVEGGNQPQHF.

The chain employs TRBV5-5 and TRBJ2-1, with 11 bases fitting TRBD2. Losses at the gene ends were 1 base for V and 4 bases for J; bases not matched to a gene: 13. This CDR3 is built from 19 residues. Germline assignment: CDR1 SGHKS and CDR2 YYEKEE (reference sequence). The CDR3 DNA sequence: TGTGCCAGCAGCTTGTATGCTAGCGGGAGGACTATGTTTTACAATGAGCAGTTCTTC. Its protein product is CASSLYASGRTMFYNEQFF. Full variable domain (missing parts from reference TRBV5-5 and TRBJ2-1): DAGVTQSPTHLIKTRGQQVTLRCSPISGHKSVSWYQQVLGQGPQFIFQYYEKEERGRGNFPDRFSARQFPNYSSELNVNALLLGDSALYLCASSLYASGRTMFYNEQFFGPGTRLTVL.

This clonotype was picked up a small number of times. The chain links TRBV12-3 or TRBV12-4 to TRBJ1-2; D remains unclear. Trimming removed 3 bases from V and 1 base from J, with 6 bases in between. The CDR3 sequence is 13 residues long. The CDR3 protein is CASSFVDNYGYTF. In DNA, the CDR3 is TGTGCCAGCAGTTTTGTGGATAACTATGGCTACACCTTC.

CDR3 residues: CSARSQAHNEQFF. The CDR3 coding sequence is TGCAGTGCTAGAAGCCAGGCCCACAATGAGCAGTTCTTC. This chain uses TRBV20-1 with TRBJ2-1, with D unclear. The CDR3 has 13 residues. The ends were cut back, 2 bases at V and 5 bases at J, with 10 bases in the middle. CDR1 and CDR2 from the germline V gene are DFQATT and SNEGSKA (reference sequence).

This clonotype was seen at least ten times. V is TRBV28 and J is TRBJ2-7, with 10 bases matching TRBD1. Germline CDR1 and CDR2: MDHEN and SYDVKM. CDR3 length equals 14 residues. With 7 bases clipped from V and 3 bases from J, the junction kept 6 bases outside the gene matches. The CDR3, as DNA: TGTGCCAGCACGGGACAGGGGAGAGTCTACGAGCAGTACTTC. This translates into CASTGQGRVYEQYF.

The chain has TRBV19 and TRBJ2-3; possibly TRBD1 or TRBD2 for D (5 bases each). CDR1 is LNHDA, CDR2 SQIVND, per germline (reference sequence). This CDR3 spans 14 amino acids. V lost 2 bases to trimming and J lost 2 bases, with 8 bases between them. CDR3 protein: CASSIPGATDTQYF. CDR3 bases: TGTGCCAGTAGTATACCCGGGGCCACAGATACGCAGTATTTT.